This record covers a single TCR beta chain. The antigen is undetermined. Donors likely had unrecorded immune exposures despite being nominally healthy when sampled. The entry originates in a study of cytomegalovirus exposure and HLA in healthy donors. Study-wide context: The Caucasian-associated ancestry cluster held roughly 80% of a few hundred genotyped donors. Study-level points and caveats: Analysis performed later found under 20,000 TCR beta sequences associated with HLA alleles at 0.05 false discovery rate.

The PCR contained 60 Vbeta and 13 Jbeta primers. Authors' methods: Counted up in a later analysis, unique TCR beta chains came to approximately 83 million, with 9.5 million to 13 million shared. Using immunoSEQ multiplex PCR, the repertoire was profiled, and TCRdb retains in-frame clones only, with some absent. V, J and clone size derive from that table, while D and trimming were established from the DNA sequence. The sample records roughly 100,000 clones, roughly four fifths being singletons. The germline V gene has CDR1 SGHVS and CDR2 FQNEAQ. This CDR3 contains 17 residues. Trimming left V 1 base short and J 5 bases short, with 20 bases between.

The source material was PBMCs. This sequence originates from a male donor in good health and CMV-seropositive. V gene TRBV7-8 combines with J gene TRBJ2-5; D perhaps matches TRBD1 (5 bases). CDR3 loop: CASSLVEIDSSQETQYF. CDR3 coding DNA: TGTGCCAGCAGCTTAGTAGAGATCGACAGTTCCCAGGAGACCCAGTACTTC.